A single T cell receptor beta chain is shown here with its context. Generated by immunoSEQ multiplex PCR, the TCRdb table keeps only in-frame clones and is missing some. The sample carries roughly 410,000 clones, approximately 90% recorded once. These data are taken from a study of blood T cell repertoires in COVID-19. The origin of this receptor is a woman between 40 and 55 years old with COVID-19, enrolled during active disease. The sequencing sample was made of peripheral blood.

The CDR3 DNA reads TGTGCCAGCAGTGTCGGGACAGGGGGTCTTGGCTACACCTTC. Encoded protein: CASSVGTGGLGYTF. The genes are TRBV2 and TRBJ1-2, with 11 bases that match TRBD1. Germline V gene data show CDR1 as SNHLY and CDR2 as FYNNEI. The V gene end was trimmed by 4 bases and the J gene end by 7 bases; junction bases not matched to a gene: 5. The CDR3 is 14 amino acids.